The 13 T cell receptor beta chains below were found in one sample sequenced in a study of naive and memory T cell subsets. The beta constant-region primer was an equimolar mix of two oligonucleotides covering TRBC1 and TRBC2. Nested alpha and beta constant-region primers with the SP2 primer drove four PCR rounds on ligated cDNA. Using its own MiXCR run on the UMI-ligation and nested PCR reads, TCRdb lists one record per CDR3 protein. The data contain tens of thousands of distinct CDR3 sequences, 11% of them singletons. General observations from the study: Possibly reflecting memory cells re-expressing CD45RA, a few larger clonotypes occurred in naive repertoires, especially CD8.

These receptors have no identified antigens. Sequencing was carried out using naive CD4+ T cells from blood. These receptors all stem from a human donor in good health.

There are a few counts of this clonotype. This chain uses TRBV7-9 with TRBJ1-5; D gene ambiguous. V dropped 2 bases and J dropped 3 bases, with 8 bases sitting between them. Germline CDR1 SEHNR, CDR2 FQNEAQ (reference sequence). The CDR3 extends over 14 amino acids. As DNA, the CDR3 is TGTGCCAGCAGCTTACAAGGGTTCAATCAGCCCCAGCATTTT. Encoded protein: CASSLQGFNQPQHF.

V usage is TRBV3-1 and J usage is TRBJ2-5, with D possibly matching TRBD2 (5 bases). This CDR3 comprises 16 residues. Between the trimmed V and J ends, which lost 0 bases and 2 bases, there was a span of 13 bases. Germline V gene lookup returns CDR1 LGHDT and CDR2 YNNKEL (reference sequence). For the CDR3, the DNA is TGTGCCAGCAGCCAAGATAAAGGACTGCCTCAAGAGACCCAGTACTTC. Encoded protein: CASSQDKGLPQETQYF.

The chain is built from TRBV11-2 and TRBJ2-7; unclear D gene. This CDR3 comprises 14 residues. The ends were cut back, 5 bases at V and 1 base at J, with 12 bases in the middle. Germline V gene data show CDR1 as SGHAT and CDR2 as FQNNGV. Here the CDR3 DNA reads TGTGCCAGCAGCGTTGTGGGTCGATCCTACGAGCAGTACTTC. This translates into CASSVVGRSYEQYF.

This chain joins TRBV27 and TRBJ2-6; D is perhaps TRBD2 (6 bases). CDR1 MNHEY and CDR2 SMNVEV come from the germline V gene (reference sequence). The length of the CDR3 is 15 residues. Deletions cut 9 bases from V and 1 base from J, with 13 bases between. This CDR3 is CASGRTTSGANVLTF. CDR3 in DNA: TGTGCCAGTGGACGGACTACTTCTGGGGCCAACGTCCTGACTTTC.

The chain couples TRBV4-1 to TRBJ2-7; no firm D call. CDR1 and CDR2 from the germline V gene are MGHRA and YSYEKL. V was pared by 1 base and J by 4 bases, with 11 bases between. The CDR3 loop spans 14 amino acids. In DNA, the CDR3 is TGCGCCAGCAGCCAAGGGGTGATGACTTACGAGCAGTACTTC. It is translated as CASSQGVMTYEQYF.

The genes are TRBV7-2 and TRBJ1-1; TRBD1 aligns across 7 bases. V gave up 8 bases and J gave up 1 base; unmatched junction bases: 16. Germline V gene lookup returns CDR1 SGHTA and CDR2 FQGNSA. The CDR3 is 17 residues long. The CDR3 nucleotides are TGTGCCAGCTGCCCCGGCAGGGGGGCTAGGAAGAACACTGAAGCTTTCTTT. Translating it yields CASCPGRGARKNTEAFF. Supplemented by reference TRBV7-2 and TRBJ1-1, the full variable domain reads GAGVSQSPSNKVTEKGKDVELRCDPISGHTALYWYRQSLGQGLEFLIYFQGNSAPDKSGLPSDRFSAERTGGSVSTLTIQRTQQEDSAVYLCASCPGRGARKNTEAFFGQGTRLTVV.

This clonotype has just a few counts. The chain combines TRBV6-1 with TRBJ2-4, with 9 positions matching TRBD2. In germline, CDR1 is MNHNS, CDR2 SASEGT. Trimming took 10 bases from V and 0 from J; bases not matched to a gene: 4. The CDR3 loop spans 14 amino acids. CDR3 bases: TGTGCCACCGCGGGGGGGGGAGCCAAAAACATTCAGTACTTC. It specifies CATAGGGAKNIQYF.

Only a few counts were recorded for this clonotype. The V call is TRBV2, the J call TRBJ2-5; the D is unclear. The CDR3 totals 13 residues. Trimming took 4 bases from V and 1 from J, leaving 7 bases between them. Germline CDR1 is SNHLY and CDR2 is FYNNEI. CDR3 residues: CASSAVGQETQYF. The CDR3 nucleotides are TGTGCCAGCAGTGCTGTCGGCCAAGAGACCCAGTACTTC. The full variable domain, in which reference TRBV2 and TRBJ2-5 provide the parts outside the CDR3, is EPEVTQTPSHQVTQMGQEVILRCVPISNHLYFYWYRQILGQKVEFLVSFYNNEISEKSEIFDDQFSVERPDGSNFTLKIRSTKLEDSAMYFCASSAVGQETQYFGPGTRLLVL.

This clonotype has more than one count but fewer than ten. This sequence joins TRBV12-3 or TRBV12-4 and TRBJ2-3; D unresolved. Trimming took 6 bases from V and 6 from J, leaving 16 bases between them. CDR3 size: 14 residues. CDR3 sequence reads: CASRGDRNKDTQYF. CDR3 nucleotide sequence: TGTGCCAGCAGAGGTGACCGTAATAAGGATACGCAGTATTTT.

There are a few counts of this clonotype. V and J are TRBV29-1 and TRBJ1-1; D may be TRBD1 (5 bases). The CDR3 runs to 14 residues. The germline CDR1 and CDR2 sequences are SQVTM and ANQGSEA. The V end lost 4 bases, the J end lost 0 bases, and 12 bases lay between the germline ends. CDR3 sequence (DNA): TGCAGCGTTGGACCGGGACGGCTGAACACTGAAGCTTTCTTT. Amino acid sequence: CSVGPGRLNTEAFF.

The CDR3 DNA follows: TGTGCCAGCAGCCATCTCCAGGGCCGTCGCTACGAGCAGTACTTC. Amino acids: CASSHLQGRRYEQYF. The chain couples TRBV11-2 to TRBJ2-7; maybe TRBD1 (5 bases). Germline CDR1 reads SGHAT; CDR2 reads FQNNGV. Trimming pared 5 bases from V and 3 bases from J, leaving 17 bases between. The CDR3 covers 15 residues.

The count of this clonotype is one. The rearrangement joins TRBV6-2 or TRBV6-3 to TRBJ1-5; D gene uncertain. Germline loops: CDR1 MNHEY, CDR2 SVGEGT. The V gene lost 2 bases and the J gene lost 5 bases, with 4 bases spanning the gap. The CDR3 sequence is 12 residues long. The CDR3: CASSYPDQPQHF. The CDR3 nucleotides are TGTGCCAGCAGTTACCCGGATCAGCCCCAGCATTTT.

The gene calls are TRBV29-1 and TRBJ2-5; the match to TRBD2 covers 7 bases. The J segment lost 4 bases and the V segment lost 5 bases, leaving 10 bases of the junction unmatched. This CDR3 is 14 amino acids long. CDR1 and CDR2 (germline): SQVTM, ANQGSEA. CDR3 DNA sequence: TGCAGCGTTTTAGCGGGCCTTGGCGGAGAGACCCAGTACTTC. Encoded protein: CSVLAGLGGETQYF.